One T cell receptor (beta chain) is described in this entry. What it recognizes is unknown. Here immunoSEQ multiplex PCR was the method, and the copy in TCRdb shows in-frame clones only, minus some. Among 100,000 to 150,000 clones listed, 89% were seen once. There are 15 residues in the CDR3. The V end was cut by 3 bases, the J end by 4 bases, with 15 bases between. CDR1 and CDR2 from the germline V gene are SGHRS and YFSETQ. These data originate in a study of cytomegalovirus exposure and HLA in healthy donors. Study-wide background: Later, an analysis reported that the 100 to 150 validation repertoires had used the same platform as the roughly 650 first-cohort repertoires. Findings of the study overall: Researchers catalogued under 200 TCR beta chains as cytomegalovirus-associated. There were some public TCRs occurring in many donors, but most TCR sequences were rare. In a later analysis, first-cohort TCR clusters were found to tend to co-occur in the 90 to 150 validation repertoires.

This TCR came from a woman aged 18-35 years in good health and CMV-seronegative. This chain joins TRBV5-1 and TRBJ2-3; D perhaps matches TRBD2 (5 bases). Sample: PBMCs. CDR3 protein: CASSWEAAEADTQYF. The CDR3 coding sequence is TGCGCCAGCAGCTGGGAAGCCGCGGAGGCAGATACGCAGTATTTT.